The entry below gives a single TCR beta chain sequence along with its context. Its antigen is as yet unknown. This record comes from a study of cytomegalovirus exposure and HLA in healthy donors. Healthy individuals who donated bone marrow served as the donors. Study observations and caveats: In a later analysis, a genetic analysis reported fewer productive-TCR N-insertions in an Asian-associated ancestry cluster than the cohort average. In vitro data verified three CMV-associated chains as specific for CMV antigens.

Use of 60 Vbeta and 13 Jbeta primers characterized the PCR. Using immunoSEQ multiplex PCR, the repertoire was profiled, and TCRdb retains in-frame clones only, with some absent. The sample lists 200,000 to 250,000 clones, 60% to 80% occurring once. The CDR3 totals 15 residues. Germline V lookup: CDR1 SGHTS, CDR2 YDEGEE. V dropped 4 bases and J dropped 4 bases, with 15 bases sitting between them. The specimen was PBMCs. This clonotype was obtained from a woman between 25 and 40 years old in good health and CMV-seronegative. This sequence joins TRBV5-8 and TRBJ1-5; maybe TRBD1 (6 bases). The CDR3 region has the DNA TGTGCCAGCAGCACCGGGACAATAAAAAATCAGCCCCAGCATTTT. Its translation is CASSTGTIKNQPQHF.